Given below is one T cell receptor (beta chain) in context. Its antigen is undetermined. The CDR3 contains 18 residues. Germline CDR1 is LNHDA and CDR2 is SQIVND (reference sequence). V was clipped by 3 bases and J by 3 bases; unmatched bases: 12. These data originate in a study of T cell repertoires in cytomegalovirus infection. Study summary: Public TCR beta signatures indicated both CMV infection and matching HLA type.

Study-wide results and caveats: Predominance within the ex vivo response was attributable to HLA-C-restricted CMV-specific TCR beta clonotypes.

TCRdb called the reads again in MiXCR, with one record for every CDR3 protein. The table has approximately 750,000 distinct CDR3 sequences, under 40% seen once. Specimen: PBMCs. The source is a human donor in good health (CMV status not recorded). Some clones in this sample may be carry-over from other donors' samples. This chain connects TRBV19 to TRBJ2-1, with TRBD1 matching over 9 bases. CDR3 loop: CASSILTWGQGHYNEQFF. CDR3 nucleotides: TGTGCCAGTAGTATCTTAACGTGGGGACAGGGTCACTACAATGAGCAGTTCTTC.